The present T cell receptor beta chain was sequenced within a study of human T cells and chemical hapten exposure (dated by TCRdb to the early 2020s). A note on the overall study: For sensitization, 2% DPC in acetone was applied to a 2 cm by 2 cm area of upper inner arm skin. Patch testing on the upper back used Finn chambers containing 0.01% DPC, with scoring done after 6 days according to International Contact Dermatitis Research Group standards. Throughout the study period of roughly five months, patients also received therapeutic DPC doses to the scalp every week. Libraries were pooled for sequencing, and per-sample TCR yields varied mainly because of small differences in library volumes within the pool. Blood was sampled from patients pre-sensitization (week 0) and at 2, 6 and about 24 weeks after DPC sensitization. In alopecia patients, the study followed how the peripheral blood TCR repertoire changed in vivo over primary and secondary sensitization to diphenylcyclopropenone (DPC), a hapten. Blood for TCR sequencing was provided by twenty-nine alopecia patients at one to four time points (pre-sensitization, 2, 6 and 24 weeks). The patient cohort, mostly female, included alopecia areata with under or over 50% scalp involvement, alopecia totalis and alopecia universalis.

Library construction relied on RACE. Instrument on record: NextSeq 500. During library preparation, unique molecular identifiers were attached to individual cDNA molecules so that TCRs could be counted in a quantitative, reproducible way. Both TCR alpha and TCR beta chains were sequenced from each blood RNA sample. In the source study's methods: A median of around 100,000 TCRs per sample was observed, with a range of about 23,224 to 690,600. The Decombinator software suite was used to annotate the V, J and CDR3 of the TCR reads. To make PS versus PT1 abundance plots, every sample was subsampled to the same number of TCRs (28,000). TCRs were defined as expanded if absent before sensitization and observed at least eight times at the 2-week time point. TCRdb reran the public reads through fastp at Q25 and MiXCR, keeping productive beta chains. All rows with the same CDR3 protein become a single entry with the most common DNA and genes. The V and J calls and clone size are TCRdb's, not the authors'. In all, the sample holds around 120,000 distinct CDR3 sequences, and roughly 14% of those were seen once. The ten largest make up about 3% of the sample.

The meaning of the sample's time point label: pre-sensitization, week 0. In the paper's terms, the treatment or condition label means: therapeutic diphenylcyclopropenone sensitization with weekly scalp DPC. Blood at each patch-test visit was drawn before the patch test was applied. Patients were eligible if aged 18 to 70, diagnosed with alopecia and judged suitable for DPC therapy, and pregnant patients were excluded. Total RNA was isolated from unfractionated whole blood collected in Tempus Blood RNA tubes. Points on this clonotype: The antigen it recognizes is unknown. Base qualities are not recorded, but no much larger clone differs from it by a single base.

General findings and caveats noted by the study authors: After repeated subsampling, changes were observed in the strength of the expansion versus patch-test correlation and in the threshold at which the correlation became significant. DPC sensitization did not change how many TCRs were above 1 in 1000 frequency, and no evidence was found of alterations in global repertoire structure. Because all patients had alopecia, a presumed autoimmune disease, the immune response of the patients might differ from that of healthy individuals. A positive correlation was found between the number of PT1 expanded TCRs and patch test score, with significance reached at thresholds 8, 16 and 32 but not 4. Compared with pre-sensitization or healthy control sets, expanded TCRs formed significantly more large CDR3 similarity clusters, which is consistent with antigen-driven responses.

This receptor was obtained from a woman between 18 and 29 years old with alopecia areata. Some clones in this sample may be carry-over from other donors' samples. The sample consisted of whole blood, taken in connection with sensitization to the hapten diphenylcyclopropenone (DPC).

The nucleotide sequence reads as follows: TGTGCCAGCAGCTTGGCCGGGACTAGCGGGGGAGGACAAGAGACCCAGTACTTC. It translates to CASSLAGTSGGGQETQYF. The chain was built from TRBV7-2 and TRBJ2-5, with TRBD2 identical over 14 junction bases. Taken from cysteine to phenylalanine, the CDR3 has 18 residues. Left in the record is the CDR3 DNA by itself, 54 bases read in frame from the first base. The germline V gene specifies SGHTA as CDR1 and FQGNSA as CDR2. V trim: 3 bases; J trim: 2 bases; unmatched bases: 8.